A single sample is the source of the 26 T cell receptor beta chains below, sequenced in a study of blood T cell repertoires in COVID-19. TCRdb keeps only in-frame clones here, not all; method: immunoSEQ multiplex PCR. Among about 96,000 clones, over 85% were seen once, and the ten largest hold about 4%. The specimen was peripheral blood. These receptors were collected from a human donor with COVID-19, enrolled during active disease. The donor label of this sample is uncertain.

The rearrangement joins TRBV19 to TRBJ1-5; the D is unclear. From germline, CDR1 is LNHDA and CDR2 SQIVND (reference sequence). Trimming stripped 1 base from V and 5 bases from J, with 6 bases between. CDR3 length: 13 residues. CDR3 loop: CASSIAADQPQHF. The CDR3 DNA reads TGTGCCAGTAGTATAGCCGCGGATCAGCCCCAGCATTTT.

The rearrangement links TRBV11-2 to TRBJ2-5, with D possibly being TRBD1 (5 bases). This CDR3 spans 13 amino acids. The germline CDR1 and CDR2 sequences are SGHAT and FQNNGV. Trimming removed 4 bases at V and 3 bases at J, with 9 bases between. DNA of the CDR3: TGTGCCAGCAGCTATGTAGGGGAAGAGACCCAGTACTTC. Its translation is CASSYVGEETQYF.

The chain joins TRBV10-2 to TRBJ1-6, with D perhaps matching TRBD1 (6 bases). Trimming removed 6 bases from V and 7 bases from J, with 13 bases in between. CDR3 length equals 14 residues. Germline V gene data show CDR1 as WSHSY and CDR2 as SAAADI. The CDR3 sequence: CASSLGTPNSPLHF. In nucleotides, the CDR3 is TGCGCCAGCAGCCTTGGGACACCCAATTCACCCCTCCACTTT.

This chain uses TRBV3-1 (or the pseudogene TRBV3-2) with TRBJ1-3; 9 bases align to TRBD1. Germline V gene sequence: CDR1 LGHDT, CDR2 YNNKEL (reference sequence). This CDR3 has 16 amino acids. V lost 3 bases, J lost 3 bases, and 6 bases stayed unmatched. This CDR3 is CASSHGQGYGGNTIYF. In DNA form, the CDR3 reads TGTGCCAGCAGCCACGGACAGGGGTACGGTGGAAACACCATATATTTT.

The chain couples TRBV29-1 to TRBJ2-3; a possible D gene is TRBD1 (6 bases). Germline V gives CDR1 SQVTM, CDR2 ANQGSEA. Trimming removed 6 bases at V and 7 bases at J, with 20 bases between. The length of the CDR3 is 14 residues. The CDR3 spells CSVKQGLLQNTQYF. For the CDR3, the DNA is TGCAGCGTGAAACAGGGTCTCCTACAAAATACGCAGTATTTT.

The V call is TRBV3-1 (or the pseudogene TRBV3-2), the J call TRBJ1-5; 9 nucleotides agree with TRBD1. V trimming: 4 bases; J trimming: 6 bases; junction bases outside the gene matches: 10. This CDR3 spans 16 amino acids. Germline CDR1 is LGHDT and CDR2 is YNNKEL (reference sequence). CDR3 nucleotides: TGTGCCAGCAGCCGTATCAACAGGGGGCTGGGTCAGCCCCAGCATTTT. It is translated as CASSRINRGLGQPQHF.

This chain joins TRBV5-4 and TRBJ2-7, with D perhaps matching TRBD2 (5 bases). Germline loops: CDR1 SGHNT, CDR2 YYREEE (reference sequence). CDR3 length: 13 residues. The ends were cut back, 10 bases at V and 7 bases at J, with 21 bases in the middle. In DNA form, the CDR3 reads TGTGCCGATCAACGGGGTCCCTTGGAAGAGCAGTACTTC. Translated: CADQRGPLEEQYF. Full variable domain (outside the CDR3, taken from reference TRBV5-4 and TRBJ2-7): ETGVTQSPTHLIKTRGQQVTLRCSSQSGHNTVSWYQQALGQGPQFIFQYYREEENGRGNFPPRFSGLQFPNYSSELNVNALELDDSALYLCADQRGPLEEQYFGPGTRLTVT.

This clone was counted once. The rearrangement joins TRBV3-1 (or the pseudogene TRBV3-2) to TRBJ2-2, with D perhaps TRBD2 (6 bases). The V end was cut by 1 base, the J end by 5 bases, with 11 bases between. The CDR3 sequence is 15 residues long. Germline V gene sequence: CDR1 LGHDT, CDR2 YNNKEL (reference sequence). The CDR3 is CASSQALGGTGELFF. The CDR3 region has the DNA TGTGCCAGCAGCCAAGCTCTGGGGGGTACCGGGGAGCTGTTTTTT.

The V gene is TRBV6-1, the J gene TRBJ1-1; 9 bases line up with TRBD1. The J segment lost 3 bases and the V segment lost 4 bases, leaving 9 bases of the junction unmatched. Germline values: CDR1 MNHNS, CDR2 SASEGT. This CDR3 is 16 amino acids long. CDR3 in DNA: TGTGCCAGCAGTGGACAACAGGGGGCTTCAGACACTGAAGCTTTCTTT. Translating it yields CASSGQQGASDTEAFF.

The chain carries TRBV19 and TRBJ2-1; TRBD2 aligns across 9 bases. This CDR3 region has 16 residues. Germline V gene lookup returns CDR1 LNHDA and CDR2 SQIVND (reference sequence). V dropped 4 bases and J dropped 5; count of bases not matched to a gene: 9. CDR3 protein: CASSNALAGTDNEQFF. In DNA form, the CDR3 reads TGTGCCAGTAGTAATGCGCTAGCGGGGACAGACAATGAGCAGTTCTTC.

In the case of this clone: The sample holds other DNA sequences that translate to the same CDR3. The V call is TRBV30, the J call TRBJ1-1, with D unresolved. The CDR3 runs 11 residues. Germline V lookup: CDR1 GTSNPN, CDR2 SVGIG (reference sequence). Trimming removed 5 bases from V and 4 bases from J, with 8 bases in between. CDR3 residues: CAWARGTEAFF. The CDR3 nucleotides are TGTGCCTGGGCCCGAGGCACTGAAGCTTTCTTT.

The CDR3 DNA reads as TGTGCCAGCAGCCTACCATGTAGTCAGCCCCAGCATTTT. Amino acids: CASSLPCSQPQHF. The V gene is TRBV5-4, the J gene TRBJ1-5, with unresolved D. Germline assignment: CDR1 SGHNT and CDR2 YYREEE (reference sequence). Deletions cut 4 bases from V and 6 bases from J, with 11 bases between. There are 13 residues in the CDR3. Looking up the rest from reference TRBV5-4 and TRBJ1-5 gives the full variable domain: ETGVTQSPTHLIKTRGQQVTLRCSSQSGHNTVSWYQQALGQGPQFIFQYYREEENGRGNFPPRFSGLQFPNYSSELNVNALELDDSALYLCASSLPCSQPQHFGDGTRLSIL.

The chain recombines TRBV12-3 or TRBV12-4 with TRBJ1-1, with D unclear. V was trimmed by 1 base and J by 5 bases, leaving 8 bases between them. The CDR3 extends over 13 amino acids. This CDR3 reads CASSLGRDTEAFF. As DNA, the CDR3 is TGTGCCAGCAGTTTAGGTCGGGATACTGAAGCTTTCTTT.

The J gene is TRBJ2-7, the V gene TRBV13; D might be TRBD1 (5 bases). The CDR3 covers 13 residues. Trimming cost V 0 bases and J 4 bases, with 7 bases left between them. CDR1 is PRHDT and CDR2 is FYEKMQ in the germline V gene (reference sequence). The chain's CDR3 is CASSLGRDYEQYF. For the CDR3, the DNA is TGTGCCAGCAGCTTAGGCAGGGATTACGAGCAGTACTTC.

V usage is TRBV24-1 and J usage is TRBJ1-1, with 7 bases matching TRBD1. Germline-derived CDR1 and CDR2 are KGHDR and SFDVKD. This CDR3 is built from 14 residues. V lost 8 bases, J lost 3 bases, and 8 bases stayed unmatched. The CDR3 sequence is CATNPATGDTEAFF. CDR3 in DNA: TGTGCCACCAACCCAGCCACAGGGGACACTGAAGCTTTCTTT.

The gene calls are TRBV5-1 and TRBJ2-7, with TRBD1 identical over 8 bases. The germline CDR1 and CDR2 sequences are SGHRS and YFSETQ. CDR3 size: 13 residues. J gave up 3 bases and V 4 bases, and 3 bases lay outside the gene matches. Written as DNA, the CDR3 is TGCGCCAGCAGCCAAGGGACAGGCTACGAGCAGTACTTC. It encodes CASSQGTGYEQYF.

This clone was seen a few times. The rearrangement links TRBV7-9 to TRBJ1-1; perhaps TRBD1 as D (5 bases). V shed 5 bases and J shed 3 bases, with 22 bases lying between them. Germline V gene data show CDR1 as SEHNR and CDR2 as FQNEAQ (reference sequence). This CDR3 region has 17 residues. The CDR3 protein is CASSPAGGGYIDTEAFF. The DNA of the CDR3 is TGTGCCAGCAGCCCCGCGGGGGGGGGATATATTGACACTGAAGCTTTCTTT.

V gene TRBV19 combines with J gene TRBJ1-5; 8 positions match TRBD1. V was pared by 5 bases and J by 11 bases, with 11 bases of the junction left unmatched. Germline values: CDR1 LNHDA, CDR2 SQIVND (reference sequence). There are 14 residues in the CDR3. The CDR3 loop is CASSPGTGLSAQHF. The DNA for the CDR3 is TGTGCCAGTAGTCCCGGGACAGGACTCTCAGCCCAGCATTTT.

This clone was recorded only once. The chain uses TRBV25-1 and TRBJ2-1; 12 bases agree with TRBD1. Losses at the gene ends were 2 bases for V and 7 bases for J; bases not matched to a gene: 3. The germline V gene has CDR1 MGHDK and CDR2 SYGVNS. The CDR3 consists of 15 residues. The CDR3 DNA follows: TGTGCCAGCAGTGAACTGGGACAGGGGGCGAATGAGCAGTTCTTC. Amino acid sequence: CASSELGQGANEQFF.

The chain uses TRBV6-4 and TRBJ1-2; D gene unclear. The CDR3 is made up of 12 amino acids. Trimming removed 2 bases at V and 8 bases at J, with 9 bases between. From germline, CDR1 is MRHNA and CDR2 SNTAGT. The DNA for the CDR3 is TGTGCCAGCAGTGACCCGGGGATCGGCTACACCTTC. The encoded protein is CASSDPGIGYTF.

The rearrangement joins TRBV6-5 to TRBJ2-5; 9 bases line up with TRBD1. V was pared by 7 bases and J by 5 bases, with 8 bases of the junction left unmatched. Looked up from germline, CDR1 is MNHEY and CDR2 is SVGAGI. CDR3 size: 14 residues. DNA of the CDR3: TGTGCCAGCAAACCGACAGGGGGGACGGAGACCCAGTACTTC. Protein product: CASKPTGGTETQYF.

This chain joins TRBV10-1 and TRBJ2-1; 7 nucleotides line up with TRBD1. In germline, CDR1 is WNHNN, CDR2 SYGVQD (reference sequence). This CDR3 spans 14 amino acids. Trimming took 3 bases from V and 9 from J; bases not matched to a gene: 8. CDR3 nucleotides: TGCGCCAGCAGTGACCAAATCTACAGGGGTGAGCAGTTCTTC. Its translation: CASSDQIYRGEQFF.

There are a few counts of this clone. The V call is TRBV4-1, the J call TRBJ1-2, with 10 bases identical to TRBD1. Unmatched junction bases numbered 4, after V lost 1 base and J lost 8 bases. The CDR3 is made up of 14 amino acids. The germline gives CDR1 MGHRA, CDR2 YSYEKL. CDR3 in DNA: TGCGCCAGCAGCCAAGGAGGACAGGGGGTCGGCTACACCTTC. Translated, it gives CASSQGGQGVGYTF.

The rearrangement uses TRBV5-1 and TRBJ1-2; tentatively, D is TRBD1 (6 bases). The length of the CDR3 is 13 residues. Germline V gene lookup returns CDR1 SGHRS and CDR2 YFSETQ. Trimming removed 0 bases from V and 7 bases from J, with 10 bases in between. For the CDR3, the DNA is TGCGCCAGCAGCTTGGAACAGGGCGGTGGCTACACCTTC. Encoded protein: CASSLEQGGGYTF.

The gene calls are TRBV11-3 and TRBJ1-3; 10 nucleotides match TRBD1. V lost 5 bases and J lost 2; bases outside the gene matches: 6. This CDR3 has 16 amino acids. The germline V gene has CDR1 SGHNT and CDR2 YENEEA. CDR3 sequence (DNA): TGTGCCAGCAGCAACTCCGGGACAGGGGCTGGAAACACCATATATTTT. Translated, it gives CASSNSGTGAGNTIYF.

The genes are TRBV11-2 and TRBJ2-3, with 11 bases matching TRBD2. Trimming cost V 5 bases and J 3 bases; bases outside gene matches: 7. There are 16 residues in the CDR3. Germline values: CDR1 SGHAT, CDR2 FQNNGV. The chain's CDR3 is CASSESIAGGTDTQYF. The CDR3 DNA reads as TGTGCCAGCAGCGAGTCCATAGCGGGAGGGACAGATACGCAGTATTTT.